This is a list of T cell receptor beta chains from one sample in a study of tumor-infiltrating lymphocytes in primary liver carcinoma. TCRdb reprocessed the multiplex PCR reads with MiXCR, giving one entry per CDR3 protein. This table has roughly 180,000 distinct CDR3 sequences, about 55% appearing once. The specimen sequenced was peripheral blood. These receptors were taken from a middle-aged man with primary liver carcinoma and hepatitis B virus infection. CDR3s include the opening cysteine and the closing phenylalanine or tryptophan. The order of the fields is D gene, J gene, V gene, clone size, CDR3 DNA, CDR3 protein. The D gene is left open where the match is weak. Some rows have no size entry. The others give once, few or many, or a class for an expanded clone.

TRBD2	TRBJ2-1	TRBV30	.	TGTGCCGCCCCTAGAGCGGGAGGGTACAATGGGCAGTTCTTC	CAAPRAGGYNGQFF
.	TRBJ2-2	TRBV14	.	TGTGCCAGCAGCCGAGTGGACAGAGCGAACACCGGGGAGCTGTTTTTT	CASSRVDRANTGELFF
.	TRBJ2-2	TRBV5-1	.	TGCGCCAGCAGCTTGGAAGGAGGAGCCGGGGAGCTGTTTTTT	CASSLEGGAGELFF
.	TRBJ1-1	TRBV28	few	TGTGCCAGCAGTTTACACCTAACGAACACTGAAGCTTTCTTT	CASSLHLTNTEAFF
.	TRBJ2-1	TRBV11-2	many	TGTGCCAGCAGCTTAGCGCTAGCGTACAATGAGCAGTTCTTC	CASSLALAYNEQFF
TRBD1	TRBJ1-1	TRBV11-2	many	TGTGCCAGCAGCTCTCTGACAGGGTCCAGAGCTTTCTTT	CASSSLTGSRAFF
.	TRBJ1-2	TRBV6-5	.	TGTGCCAGCAGCCCACGGGGGCGCGGCTACACCTTC	CASSPRGRGYTF
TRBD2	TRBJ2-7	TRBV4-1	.	TGCGCCAGCAGCCAAGATGGCGGGAGTACGTACGAGCAGTACTTC	CASSQDGGSTYEQYF
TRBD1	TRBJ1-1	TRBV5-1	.	TGCGCCAGCAGCGACGGGACAGGGGCGAGCACTGAAGCTTTCTTT	CASSDGTGASTEAFF
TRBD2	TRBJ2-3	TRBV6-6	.	TGTGCCAGCAGTTACCTTCGAGCGGGGAGCACAGATACGCAGTATTTT	CASSYLRAGSTDTQYF
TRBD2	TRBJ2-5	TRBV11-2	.	TGTGCCAGCACTGTTCCGGTACTAGCGGGACTGGAGACCCAGTACTTC	CASTVPVLAGLETQYF